Each of the 11 T cell receptor beta chains below was sequenced from the same sample in a study of cytomegalovirus exposure and HLA in healthy donors. It was with 60 Vbeta and 13 Jbeta primers that the PCR ran. Sequenced by immunoSEQ multiplex PCR; TCRdb stores in-frame clones only, minus some. The table shows roughly 140,000 clones, with over 75% occurring only once. What was sequenced was PBMCs. The source is a man under 40 in good health and CMV-seropositive.

The chain links TRBV7-2 to TRBJ2-5; 11 nucleotides match TRBD2. This CDR3 spans 17 amino acids. With 0 bases clipped from V and 4 bases from J, the junction kept 7 bases outside the gene matches. CDR1 SGHTA and CDR2 FQGNSA come from the germline V gene. The DNA of the CDR3 is TGTGCCAGCAGCTTAGCCCGTTTAGCGGGGGGGATAGAGACCCAGTACTTC. Amino acids: CASSLARLAGGIETQYF.

The rearrangement links TRBV25-1 to TRBJ2-1, with D possibly matching TRBD2 (6 bases). Germline CDR1 MGHDK, CDR2 SYGVNS. The CDR3 is 14 amino acids. V dropped 6 bases and J dropped 6 bases, with 15 bases sitting between them. The CDR3 coding sequence is TGTGCCAGCAGAGAGGGACTCTCTATCAATGAGCAGTTCTTC. Its protein product is CASREGLSINEQFF.

This clone showed up just once. The chain recombines TRBV9 with TRBJ2-1; D not certain. The CDR3 length is 14 residues. V lost 1 base and J lost 0, with 5 bases in between. Germline V lookup: CDR1 SGDLS, CDR2 YYNGEE. The CDR3: CASSVWSSYNEQFF. The CDR3 DNA reads as TGTGCCAGCAGCGTATGGAGCTCCTACAATGAGCAGTTCTTC.

This chain uses TRBV28 with TRBJ2-1; tentatively, D is TRBD1 (6 bases). The V gene lost 3 bases and the J gene lost 3 bases, with 12 bases spanning the gap. The CDR3 length is 15 residues. The germline V gene encodes CDR1 MDHEN and CDR2 SYDVKM. CDR3: CASSFWGTNYNEQFF. CDR3 DNA: TGTGCCAGCAGTTTTTGGGGGACAAACTACAATGAGCAGTTCTTC.

The J gene is TRBJ2-7, the V gene TRBV5-4, with TRBD2 identical over 7 bases. V lost 4 bases, J lost 6 bases, and 10 bases stayed unmatched. The CDR3 totals 14 residues. Germline V gives CDR1 SGHNT, CDR2 YYREEE (reference sequence). The CDR3 region has the DNA TGTGCCAGCAGCGGACTAGTGTCCCCCGGCGAGCAGTACTTC. It codes for CASSGLVSPGEQYF.

The chain is built from TRBV28 and TRBJ2-2, with 9 bases that match TRBD2. The V and J ends lost 6 bases and 6 bases, in that order; junction bases with no gene match: 5. The CDR3 has 14 amino acids. Looked up from germline, CDR1 is MDHEN and CDR2 is SYDVKM. The CDR3, as DNA: TGTGCCAGCAGGGTAGCGGGAGCACCCGGGGAGCTGTTTTTT. Translating it yields CASRVAGAPGELFF. The full variable domain, rest sourced from reference TRBV28 and TRBJ2-2, is DVKVTQSSRYLVKRTGEKVFLECVQDMDHENMFWYRQDPGLGLRLIYFSYDVKMKEKGDIPEGYSVSREKKERFSLILESASTNQTSMYLCASRVAGAPGELFFGEGSRLTVL.

This clone was detected once. The chain joins TRBV28 to TRBJ2-1; 8 positions agree with TRBD2. The CDR3 extends over 15 amino acids. The J segment lost 0 bases and the V segment lost 6 bases, leaving 4 bases of the junction unmatched. CDR1 MDHEN and CDR2 SYDVKM come from the germline V gene. The CDR3 nucleotides read TGTGCCAGCAGAGGAAGCGGGAGCTCCTACAATGAGCAGTTCTTC. Encoded protein: CASRGSGSSYNEQFF.

This chain links TRBV28 with TRBJ1-2, with D unclear. The ends were cut back, 7 bases at V and 5 bases at J, with 14 bases in the middle. Per germline, CDR1 MDHEN and CDR2 SYDVKM. CDR3 length: 13 amino acids. The CDR3 loop is CASTVKGVYGYTF. The DNA for the CDR3 is TGTGCCAGCACCGTCAAAGGAGTGTATGGCTACACCTTC.

The chain uses TRBV7-2 and TRBJ2-3; D is perhaps TRBD2 (5 bases). Looked up from germline, CDR1 is SGHTA and CDR2 is FQGNSA. This CDR3 has 13 amino acids. Trimming stripped 5 bases from V and 3 bases from J, with 9 bases between. DNA for the CDR3: TGTGCCAGCAGCCCCCGACTAACAGATACGCAGTATTTT. This sequence encodes CASSPRLTDTQYF.

This clone was observed once. The chain combines TRBV5-6 with TRBJ2-1, with D possibly being TRBD2 (5 bases). Looked up from germline, CDR1 is SGHDT and CDR2 is YYEEEE. Trimming removed 4 bases at V and 8 bases at J, with 19 bases between. This CDR3 has 15 residues. CDR3 loop: CASSPGPARDDEQFF. CDR3 sequence (DNA): TGTGCCAGCAGCCCAGGCCCTGCCCGGGATGATGAGCAGTTCTTC.

This clone came up a few times. The chain uses TRBV19 and TRBJ2-7; 8 bases are a match to TRBD2. The germline V gene encodes CDR1 LNHDA and CDR2 SQIVND (reference sequence). CDR3 size: 14 residues. After removal of 2 bases from V and 9 bases from J, the junction contained 9 bases not matched to a gene. The CDR3 DNA reads as TGTGCCAGTAGTATACGGCTAGCGGGCGAGAGGCAGTACTTC. Translating it yields CASSIRLAGERQYF.